This T cell receptor (beta chain) was obtained from a study of long-term antiretroviral therapy in people with HIV. Study-level results: Every time point showed a repertoire led by clones expanded before ART. Controls exceeded HIV repertoires in CDR3 length range.

Notes on this clone: Its antigen remains unidentified.

A v3.0 immunoSEQ assay was performed at survey level. TCRdb's table, derived via immunoSEQ multiplex PCR, lists solely in-frame clones and lacks some. The sample has 9,000 to 15,000 clones; about 80% are singletons. Trimming shortened V by 5 bases and J by 2 bases, and 13 bases separated the two germline ends. There are 14 residues in the CDR3. The V gene's germline CDR1 is LGHNA and CDR2 YSLEER. Specimens carried about 0.85-10 million cryopreserved PBMC before DNA extraction. The chain links TRBV4-3 to TRBJ2-7, with TRBD1 as a possible D gene (6 bases). The TCR comes from a man aged 35-49 years with HIV. The sequencing used unsorted PBMCs, collected 3 to 3.2 years before starting antiretroviral therapy. The CDR3 loop is CASSFARGTYEQYF. The CDR3 bases are TGCGCCAGCAGCTTTGCCAGGGGAACCTACGAGCAGTACTTC.